The rows below give T cell receptor beta chains drawn from one sample of a study of blood T cell repertoires in COVID-19. Sequenced by immunoSEQ multiplex PCR; TCRdb stores in-frame clones only, minus some. Among over 300,000 clones listed, about 84% were seen once. Sequencing was carried out using peripheral blood. The receptors come from a woman aged 45-65 years with acute or convalescent COVID-19. The conserved cysteine and the conserved F or W are not part of the CDR3 here. Each record gives: CDR3 protein, clone size, V gene. Clone size is given for some rows only: seen once, a few or many times, or a class if the clone is expanded.

CDR3: ASSLANSYEQY; size: -; V: TRBV7-2
CDR3: ASSFGRDYEQY; size: -; V: TRBV27
CDR3: ASSPGGTPTNEKLF; size: -; V: TRBV18
CDR3: AWSPAGDSYNSPLH; size: -; V: TRBV30
CDR3: ASSRERREQF; size: -; V: TRBV5-1
CDR3: ASSAWGGGTGAF; size: -; V: TRBV5-6
CDR3: ASSLLNSGANVLT; size: -; V: TRBV28
CDR3: ASSQRTGGTGELF; size: -; V: TRBV4-1
CDR3: SASRTGSAIHNEQF; size: -; V: TRBV20-1
CDR3: SVVWGDGYT; size: -; V: TRBV29-1
CDR3: SSGSYNEQF; size: -; V: TRBV5-1
CDR3: ASSPTTSVYEQY; size: -; V: TRBV5-1
CDR3: ASSSDSPTYQPQH; size: -; V: TRBV6-6
CDR3: ASSLVAGREAKNIQY; size: once; V: TRBV28
CDR3: ASSLRLAEPGNEQF; size: -; V: TRBV11-1
CDR3: ASTPWGGNTGELF; size: -; V: TRBV19
CDR3: AISESSTADTQY; size: -; V: TRBV10-3
CDR3: AISAPEDSFLEQY; size: once; V: TRBV10-3
CDR3: ASSSPTWTEYEQY; size: -; V: TRBV28
CDR3: ASSFVFETGTEAF; size: -; V: TRBV7-9
CDR3: ASSVGLAGGADTQY; size: -; V: TRBV5-4
CDR3: ASSLTGGGMNTEAF; size: -; V: TRBV7-2
CDR3: ASGLADLSYEQY; size: -; V: TRBV30
CDR3: SASKGTGAINSPLH; size: -; V: TRBV20-1
CDR3: ATSDLVQGETQY; size: -; V: TRBV24-1
CDR3: ASSTSGRGYNEQF; size: -; V: TRBV2
CDR3: ASYTSEIYNEQF; size: -; V: TRBV6-5
CDR3: ASSIAGSGANVLT; size: -; V: TRBV19
CDR3: ASSVAGGPYNEQF; size: -; V: TRBV9
CDR3: ASSQGQGGSEKLF; size: -; V: TRBV5-5
CDR3: ASSISGTSGRNEQF; size: few; V: TRBV7-3
CDR3: ASSFAGKAEAF; size: -; V: TRBV7-9
CDR3: ASSLGSGPSSYNEQF; size: many; V: TRBV5-1
CDR3: ASSLGGQINEKLF; size: -; V: TRBV27
CDR3: ASGRTGRGEKLF; size: -; V: TRBV28
CDR3: AISESGARNYGYT; size: -; V: TRBV10-3
CDR3: ASSLWGQGLNEQF; size: few; V: TRBV7-3
CDR3: ASSYSIQGGYGYT; size: once; V: TRBV6-2/TRBV6-3
CDR3: ASSEEGSGGSYEQY; size: -; V: TRBV2
CDR3: ASSSRQGGGYT; size: -; V: TRBV7-2
CDR3: ASRENYQPQH; size: few; V: TRBV6-5
CDR3: ASSLDRGPAEETQY; size: few; V: TRBV28
CDR3: ASSYSSSGRSNTGELF; size: -; V: TRBV6-2/TRBV6-3
CDR3: ASSLEYYPGEQY; size: -; V: TRBV7-2
CDR3: ASSFRDRGWGTGELF; size: once; V: TRBV7-9
CDR3: ASSSLSGTRYEQY; size: -; V: TRBV27
CDR3: ASSLAGPDTQY; size: -; V: TRBV7-3
CDR3: ATSDLPDYGYT; size: -; V: TRBV24-1
CDR3: ASSFLGQGAYEQY; size: -; V: TRBV7-2